The clone carrying this T cell receptor beta chain was counted a few times. Authors' data handling: The assay estimated nucleated cells by amplifying reference gene primers. The protocol was immunoSEQ multiplex PCR, while the TCRdb copy is restricted to in-frame clones and leaves out a portion. The DNA was the basis for D and trimming; V, J and clone size are from that table. The sample holds roughly 71,000 clones, more than 80% seen once. This record belongs to a study of blood T cell repertoires in COVID-19. Study context: PBMCs, B-cell-depleted T cells, or T cells provided the cDNA or gDNA that made up the material.

V dropped 1 base and J dropped 4 bases, with 13 bases sitting between them. Looked up from germline, CDR1 is LGHDT and CDR2 is YNNKEL (reference sequence). CDR3 length: 15 residues. The sequence derives from a man aged 30-40 years with acute or convalescent COVID-19. Sample: peripheral blood. The chain links TRBV3-1 (or the pseudogene TRBV3-2) to TRBJ1-2; D not resolved. The CDR3 spells CASSQGRRRAYGYTF. CDR3 nucleotides: TGTGCCAGCAGCCAAGGGCGGAGGCGGGCCTATGGCTACACCTTC.